This is a list of T cell receptor beta chains from one sample in a study of OX40 agonist ivuxolimab in advanced cancers. The assay was immunoSEQ multiplex PCR, and TCRdb's table has in-frame clones only and misses some. The table lists some 100,000 clones, roughly 90% of them singletons. The sample here was CD4+ or CD8+ T cells sorted from blood, taken in a trial of the OX40 agonist ivuxolimab. Every receptor here comes from an adult with an advanced solid tumor such as melanoma, head and neck, liver or kidney cancer. Each CDR3 is given with its conserved first and last residue. Fields, in order: D gene, J gene, clone size, V gene, CDR3 length, CDR3 DNA, CDR3 protein. D genes are given only for firm matches. Size values are once, few and many counts, or a class for expanded clones, and some rows have none.

>TRBD2|TRBJ2-2|-|TRBV19|17
TGTGCCAGTAGAGGGACTAGCGGGGCGACGAACACCGGGGAGCTGTTTTTT
CASRGTSGATNTGELFF
>TRBD2|TRBJ2-1|-|TRBV7-8|16
TGTGCCAGCAGCTCCCTTGGGAGCGGGAGTGCCCGCCCCGCGTTCTTC
CASSSLGSGSARPAFF
>-|TRBJ2-7|-|TRBV19|15
TGTGCCAGTAGAGCCCGGGACATCCCCTCCTACGAGCAGTACTTC
CASRARDIPSYEQYF
>-|TRBJ1-4|-|TRBV7-8|15
TGTGCCAGCAGCTTAGAGGGAACCAGGGGCGAAAAACTGTTTTTT
CASSLEGTRGEKLFF
>-|TRBJ2-5|once|TRBV28|14
TGTGCCAGCAGTTTATCCACCGAACCTCGGACCCAGTACTTC
CASSLSTEPRTQYF
>TRBD2|TRBJ2-1|-|TRBV27|17
TGTGCCAGCAGTCATAGGGTCCTAGCGGGAGTACGGCATGAGCAGTTCTTC
CASSHRVLAGVRHEQFF
>-|TRBJ1-3|-|TRBV28|14
TGTGCCAGCTTCACCCGGGGGTCTGGAAACACCATATATTTT
CASFTRGSGNTIYF
>-|TRBJ2-7|-|TRBV21-1|12
TGTGCCAGCTCCCCCAGGGGATACGAGCAGTACTTC
CASSPRGYEQYF
>-|TRBJ1-4|few|TRBV7-9|15
TGTGCCAGCAGCCCCGGACAATCCGGGAGTGAAAAACTGTTTTTT
CASSPGQSGSEKLFF
>-|TRBJ2-2|-|TRBV9|15
TGTGCCAGCAGCATTAGCGGAGCGAACACCGGGGAGCTGTTTTTT
CASSISGANTGELFF
>TRBD2|TRBJ2-1|-|TRBV7-2|18
TGTGCCAGCAGCTTAAGGTCCTCGGCGGGGGTGGGTAGGAATGAGCAGTTCTTC
CASSLRSSAGVGRNEQFF
>-|TRBJ2-7|-|TRBV7-9|14
TGTGCCAGCAGCCGCAGGGATTCCCCCTACGAGCAGTACTTC
CASSRRDSPYEQYF
>TRBD2|TRBJ2-7|-|TRBV7-9|15
TGTGCCAGCAGCTCACCTAGCGGGAGTATATCCGAGCAGTACTTC
CASSSPSGSISEQYF
>-|TRBJ2-7|-|TRBV11-3|18
TGTGCCAGCAGCTTAGATTTGGGGAATCAGCGCCAATCCTACGAGCAGTACTTC
CASSLDLGNQRQSYEQYF
>-|TRBJ2-7|-|TRBV19|15
TGTGCCAGTAGTCTAACCACCGGGCCCACTTACGAGCAGTACTTC
CASSLTTGPTYEQYF
>-|TRBJ2-2|-|TRBV15|14
TGTGCCACCCTTAGAGAGTACGGCGCCGGGGAGCTGTTTTTT
CATLREYGAGELFF
>TRBD2|TRBJ2-3|-|TRBV7-2|17
TGTGCCAGCAGCTTTACTAGCGGGACATTGGGCACAGATACGCAGTATTTT
CASSFTSGTLGTDTQYF
>-|TRBJ1-1|-|TRBV18|14
TGTGCCAGCTCACCAGGAGACGGTAACACTGAAGCTTTCTTT
CASSPGDGNTEAFF
>TRBD1|TRBJ1-2|-|TRBV19|14
TGTGCCAGTAGTACAGCGGGGACAGGCTATGGCTACACCTTC
CASSTAGTGYGYTF
>-|TRBJ2-3|-|TRBV29-1|14
TGCAGCGTTCTGGAGAGTACGGGCACAGATACGCAGTATTTT
CSVLESTGTDTQYF
>-|TRBJ1-3|-|TRBV4-3|15
TGCGCCAGCAGCCAAGATGGGTCCGGTCGGAACACCATATATTTT
CASSQDGSGRNTIYF
>TRBD2|TRBJ2-7|-|TRBV18|15
TGTGCCAGCTCACCAGCGGGGGGAGGTTCCTACGAGCAGTACTTC
CASSPAGGGSYEQYF
>-|TRBJ1-4|-|TRBV11-2|16
TGTGCCAGCAGCTTATCTTCAGGGGCAACTAATGAAAAACTGTTTTTT
CASSLSSGATNEKLFF
>-|TRBJ2-3|-|TRBV27|10
TGTGCCAGCACCACAGATACGCAGTATTTT
CASTTDTQYF
>TRBD2|TRBJ2-1|-|TRBV4-3|16
TGCGCCAGCAGCCAAGATACGGGAGGAACTTTATATGAGCAGTTCTTC
CASSQDTGGTLYEQFF
>-|TRBJ2-2|-|TRBV18|16
TGTGCCAGCTCACCACAACGGGGTAGGGACGCCGGGGAGCTGTTTTTT
CASSPQRGRDAGELFF
>-|TRBJ1-4|-|TRBV7-2|14
TGTGCCAGCAGCTTAGGGACGGCTAATGAAAAACTGTTTTTT
CASSLGTANEKLFF
>TRBD1|TRBJ1-2|-|TRBV2|14
TGTGCCAGCAGTGGACAGGGGGCACTCTATGGCTACACCTTC
CASSGQGALYGYTF
>-|TRBJ2-3|-|TRBV9|15
TGTGCCAGCAGCGTAGCCCGGATCCCCACAGATACGCAGTATTTT
CASSVARIPTDTQYF
>-|TRBJ2-4|-|TRBV25-1|11
TGTGCCAGCAGTTCCTCGAACATTCAGTACTTC
CASSSSNIQYF
>-|TRBJ2-3|-|TRBV28|12
TGTGCCAGCAGTTTACTAGGCCTCACGCAGTATTTT
CASSLLGLTQYF
>-|TRBJ1-5|-|TRBV28|14
TGTGCCAGCAGTTTAGGATGGGGCAATCAGCCCCAGCATTTT
CASSLGWGNQPQHF
>-|TRBJ1-1|-|TRBV5-1|15
TGCGCCAGCAGCTTGGCCCCGGGCTTGAACACTGAAGCTTTCTTT
CASSLAPGLNTEAFF
>TRBD2|TRBJ2-3|-|TRBV7-2|14
TGTGCCAGCACCCAAAGCGGGATGGAAGATACGCAGTATTTT
CASTQSGMEDTQYF
>-|TRBJ2-7|-|TRBV5-1|14
TGCGCCAGCAGCTTGTCGCCGGAGGCCTACGAGCAGTACTTC
CASSLSPEAYEQYF